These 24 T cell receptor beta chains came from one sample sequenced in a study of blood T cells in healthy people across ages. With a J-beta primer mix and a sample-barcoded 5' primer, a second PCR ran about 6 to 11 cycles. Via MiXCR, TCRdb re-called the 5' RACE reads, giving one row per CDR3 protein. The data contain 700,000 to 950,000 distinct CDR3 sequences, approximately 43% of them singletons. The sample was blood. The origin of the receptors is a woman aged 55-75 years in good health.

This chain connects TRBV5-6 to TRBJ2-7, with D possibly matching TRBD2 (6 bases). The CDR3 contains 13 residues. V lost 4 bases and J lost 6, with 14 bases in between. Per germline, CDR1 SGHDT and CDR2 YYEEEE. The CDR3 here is CASSLGLISEQYF. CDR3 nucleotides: TGTGCCAGCAGCCTGGGACTGATCTCCGAGCAGTACTTC. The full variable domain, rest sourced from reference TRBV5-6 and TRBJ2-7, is DAGVTQSPTHLIKTRGQQVTLRCSPKSGHDTVSWYQQALGQGPQFIFQYYEEEERQRGNFPDRFSGHQFPNYSSELNVNALLLGDSALYLCASSLGLISEQYFGPGTRLTVT.

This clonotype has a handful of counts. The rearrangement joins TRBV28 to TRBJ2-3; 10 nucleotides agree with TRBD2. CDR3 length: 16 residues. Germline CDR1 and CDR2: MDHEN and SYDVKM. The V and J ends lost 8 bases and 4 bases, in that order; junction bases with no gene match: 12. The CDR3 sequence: CASGLSSGRASDTQYF. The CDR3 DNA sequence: TGTGCCAGCGGACTCTCCAGCGGGAGGGCCTCAGATACGCAGTATTTT.

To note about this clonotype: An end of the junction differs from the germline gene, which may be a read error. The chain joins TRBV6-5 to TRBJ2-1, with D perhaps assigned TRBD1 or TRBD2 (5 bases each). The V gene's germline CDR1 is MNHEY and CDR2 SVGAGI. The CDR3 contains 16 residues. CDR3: CACSYSGQARSDEQFF. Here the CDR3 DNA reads TGTGCCTGCAGTTACTCGGGGCAGGCTCGGTCCGATGAGCAGTTCTTC.

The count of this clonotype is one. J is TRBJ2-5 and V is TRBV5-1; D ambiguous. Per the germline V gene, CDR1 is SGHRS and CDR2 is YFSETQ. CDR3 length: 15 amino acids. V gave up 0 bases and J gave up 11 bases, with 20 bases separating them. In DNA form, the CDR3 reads TGCGCCAGCAGCTTGGAGGCTAGTGTGGGCTACAAGCAGTACTTC. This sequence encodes CASSLEASVGYKQYF.

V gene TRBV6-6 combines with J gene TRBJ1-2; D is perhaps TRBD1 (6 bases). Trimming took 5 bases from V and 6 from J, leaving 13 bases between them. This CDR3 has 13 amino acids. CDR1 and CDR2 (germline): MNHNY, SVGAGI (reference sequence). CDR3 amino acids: CASSKQGGDGYTF. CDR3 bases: TGTGCCAGCAGTAAACAGGGAGGGGATGGCTACACCTTC.

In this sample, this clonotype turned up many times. The CDR3 coding sequence is TGTGCCAGCAGGCTGACAGGGAGTGGCTACACCTTC. Amino acid sequence: CASRLTGSGYTF. The chain carries TRBV12-3 or TRBV12-4 and TRBJ1-2; TRBD1 matches 7 bases. This CDR3 region has 12 residues. J gave up 7 bases and V 6 bases, and 5 bases lay outside the gene matches.

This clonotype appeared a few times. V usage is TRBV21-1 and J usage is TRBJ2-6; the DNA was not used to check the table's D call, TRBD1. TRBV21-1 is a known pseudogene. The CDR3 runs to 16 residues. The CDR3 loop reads CASSTRQSSGANVLTF. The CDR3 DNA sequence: TGTGCCAGCAGCACCAGACAGTCCTCTGGGGCCAACGTCCTGACTTTC.

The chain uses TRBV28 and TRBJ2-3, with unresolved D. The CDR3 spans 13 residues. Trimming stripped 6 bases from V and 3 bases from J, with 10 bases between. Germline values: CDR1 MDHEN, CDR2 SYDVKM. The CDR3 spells CASSPRDTDTQYF. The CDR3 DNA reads TGTGCCAGCAGCCCTAGAGATACAGATACGCAGTATTTT.

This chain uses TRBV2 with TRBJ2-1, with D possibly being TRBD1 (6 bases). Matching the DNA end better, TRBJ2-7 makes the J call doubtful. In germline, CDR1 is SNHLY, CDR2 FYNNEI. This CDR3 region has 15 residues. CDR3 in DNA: TGTGCCAGCAGTGAAGGAACAGGGACCTACAATGAGCAGTACTTC. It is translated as CASSEGTGTYNEQYF.

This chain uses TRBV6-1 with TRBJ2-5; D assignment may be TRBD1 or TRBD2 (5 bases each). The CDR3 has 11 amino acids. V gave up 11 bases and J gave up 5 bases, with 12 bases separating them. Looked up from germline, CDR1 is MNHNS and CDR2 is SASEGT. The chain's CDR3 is CARREGETQYF. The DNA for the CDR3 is TGTGCCCGTCGTGAGGGGGAGACCCAGTACTTC.

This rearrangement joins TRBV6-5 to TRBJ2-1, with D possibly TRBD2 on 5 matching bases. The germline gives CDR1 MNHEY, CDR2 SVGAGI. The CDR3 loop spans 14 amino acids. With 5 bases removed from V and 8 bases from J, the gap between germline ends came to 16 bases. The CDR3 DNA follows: TGTGCCAGCAGTGCGGGCCCAAGGGCATATGAGCAGTTCTTC. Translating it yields CASSAGPRAYEQFF.

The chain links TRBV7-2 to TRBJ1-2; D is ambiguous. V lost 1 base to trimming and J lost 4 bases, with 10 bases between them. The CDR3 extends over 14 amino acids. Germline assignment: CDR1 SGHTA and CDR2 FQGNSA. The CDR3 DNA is TGTGCCAGCAGCTTAGGACCACGGGCCTATGGCTACACCTTC. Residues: CASSLGPRAYGYTF.

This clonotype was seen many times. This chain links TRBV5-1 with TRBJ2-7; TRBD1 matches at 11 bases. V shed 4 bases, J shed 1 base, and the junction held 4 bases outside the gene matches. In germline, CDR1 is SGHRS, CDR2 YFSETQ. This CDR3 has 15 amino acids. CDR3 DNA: TGCGCCAGCAGCCAGGACAGGGGGCGATCCTACGAGCAGTACTTC. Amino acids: CASSQDRGRSYEQYF. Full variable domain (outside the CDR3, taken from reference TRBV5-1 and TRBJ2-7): KAGVTQTPRYLIKTRGQQVTLSCSPISGHRSVSWYQQTPGQGLQFLFEYFSETQRNKGNFPGRFSGRQFSNSRSEMNVSTLELGDSALYLCASSQDRGRSYEQYFGPGTRLTVT.

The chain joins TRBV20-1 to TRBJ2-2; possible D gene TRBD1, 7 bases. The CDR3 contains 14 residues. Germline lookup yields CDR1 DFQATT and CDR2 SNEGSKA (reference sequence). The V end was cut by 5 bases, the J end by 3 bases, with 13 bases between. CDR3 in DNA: TGCAGTGCTGGACCCAGGGGGGACACCGGGGAGCTGTTTTTT. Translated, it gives CSAGPRGDTGELFF.

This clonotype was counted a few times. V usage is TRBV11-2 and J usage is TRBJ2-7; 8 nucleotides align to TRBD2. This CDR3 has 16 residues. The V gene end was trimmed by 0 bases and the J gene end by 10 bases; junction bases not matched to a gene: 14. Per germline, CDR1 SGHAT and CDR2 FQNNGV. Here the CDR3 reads CASSLEARGAPQTQYF. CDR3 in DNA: TGTGCCAGCAGCTTAGAGGCGCGGGGGGCCCCCCAGACTCAGTACTTC.

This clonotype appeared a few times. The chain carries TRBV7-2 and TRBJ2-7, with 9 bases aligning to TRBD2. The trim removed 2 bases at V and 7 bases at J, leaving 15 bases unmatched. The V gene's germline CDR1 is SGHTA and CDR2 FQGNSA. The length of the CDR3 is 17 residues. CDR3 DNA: TGTGCCAGCAGCTTACGACCAGCGGGAGGCCCTCTAGTTGAGCAGTACTTC. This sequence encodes CASSLRPAGGPLVEQYF.

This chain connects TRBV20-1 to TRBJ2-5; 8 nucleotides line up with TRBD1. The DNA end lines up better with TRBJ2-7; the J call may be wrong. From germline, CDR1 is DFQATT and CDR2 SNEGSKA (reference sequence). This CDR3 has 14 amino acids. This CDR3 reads CSARALTGDCEQYF. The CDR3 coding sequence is TGCAGTGCTAGAGCCTTGACAGGGGACTGCGAGCAGTACTTC.

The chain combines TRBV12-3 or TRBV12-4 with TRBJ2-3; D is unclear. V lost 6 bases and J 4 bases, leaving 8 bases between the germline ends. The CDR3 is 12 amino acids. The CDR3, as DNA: TGTGCCAGCAGATTGGCGTCAGATACGCAGTATTTT. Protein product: CASRLASDTQYF.

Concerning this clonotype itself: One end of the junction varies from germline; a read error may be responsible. The CDR3 sequence: CAGSRRNPPGQEAEKLFF. The CDR3 DNA is TGTGCCGGCAGCCGCCGGAATCCTCCGGGACAGGAGGCTGAAAAACTGTTTTTT. The chain has TRBV6-1 and TRBJ1-4, with 8 bases aligning to TRBD1. This CDR3 is 18 amino acids long. The germline gives CDR1 MNHNS, CDR2 SASEGT.

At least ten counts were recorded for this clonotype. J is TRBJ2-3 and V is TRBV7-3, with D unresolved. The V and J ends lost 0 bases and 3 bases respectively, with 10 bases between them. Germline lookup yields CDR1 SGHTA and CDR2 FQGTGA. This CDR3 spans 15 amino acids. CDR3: CASSLTGSSTDTQYF. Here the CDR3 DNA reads TGTGCCAGCAGCTTAACGGGCAGTTCAACAGATACGCAGTATTTT.

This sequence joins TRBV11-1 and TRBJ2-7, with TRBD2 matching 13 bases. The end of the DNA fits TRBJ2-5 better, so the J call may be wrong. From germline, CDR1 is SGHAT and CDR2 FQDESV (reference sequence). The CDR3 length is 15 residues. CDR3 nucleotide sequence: TGTGCCAGCAGCTGGACTAGCGGGAGAGTGGAGACCCAGTACTTC. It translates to CASSWTSGRVETQYF.

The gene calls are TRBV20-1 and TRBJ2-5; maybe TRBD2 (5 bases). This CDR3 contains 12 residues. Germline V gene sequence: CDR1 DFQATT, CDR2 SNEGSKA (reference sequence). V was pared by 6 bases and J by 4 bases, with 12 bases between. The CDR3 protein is CSAAGYAETQYF. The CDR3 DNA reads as TGCAGTGCGGCGGGCTATGCAGAGACCCAGTACTTC.

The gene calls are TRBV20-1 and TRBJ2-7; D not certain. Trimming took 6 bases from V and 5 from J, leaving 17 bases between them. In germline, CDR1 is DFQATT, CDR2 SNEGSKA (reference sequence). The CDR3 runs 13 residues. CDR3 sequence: CSAMSPTGDEQYF. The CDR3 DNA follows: TGCAGTGCAATGAGCCCCACTGGGGACGAGCAGTACTTC.

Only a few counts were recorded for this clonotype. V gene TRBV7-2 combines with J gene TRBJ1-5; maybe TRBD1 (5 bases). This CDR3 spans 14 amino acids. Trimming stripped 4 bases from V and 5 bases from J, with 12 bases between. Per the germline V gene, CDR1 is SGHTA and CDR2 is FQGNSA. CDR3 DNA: TGTGCCAGCAGCTCCCCAGGGTCCGATCAGCCCCAGCATTTT. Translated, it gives CASSSPGSDQPQHF.